This T cell receptor (beta chain) was found in a study of shared clonotypes between healthy human individuals. Study-level findings and limits: The study sampled only blood, and tissue repertoires likely differ.

The data were produced by immunoSEQ multiplex PCR, yet TCRdb's version contains in-frame clones alone and is incomplete. The data contain a few million clones, 90% to 95% of them singletons. The study drew its donors from healthy HIV-negative adults without recent acute infections or vaccinations. Naive CD45RA+ and memory CD45RA-negative subsets were split from CD4+ cells. Turning to this clone: The antigen is not known. The sample holds other DNA sequences that translate to the same CDR3.

Sequencing was carried out using naive CD4+ T cells from PBMCs. Subset of the sample: CD45RA+ positively selected. The sequence derives from a man aged 18 to 29 in good health. Some clones in this sample may be carry-over from other donors' samples.

CDR3 in amino acids: CASSIGTPGTEAFF. The CDR3 DNA reads TGTGCCAGTAGTATAGGGACGCCGGGCACTGAAGCTTTCTTT. The chain carries TRBV19 and TRBJ1-1; D gene ambiguous. The CDR3 consists of 14 residues. The ends were cut back, 1 base at V and 4 bases at J, with 10 bases in the middle. Germline assignment: CDR1 LNHDA and CDR2 SQIVND (reference sequence).